The entry that follows covers one TCR beta chain sequence. This receptor's antigen is unknown. Qualities for individual bases were not recorded, and no much larger clone is one base off. These data originate in a study of siplizumab effects on memory and regulatory T cells (dated by TCRdb to the late 2010s). Concerning the study at large: The study looked at the effect of siplizumab, an anti-CD2 antibody, on alloreactive T-cell subsets in allogeneic mixed lymphocyte reactions made from human PBMCs.

What the research found in general, with its limitations: Roughly 75-97% of proliferating CD4+ or CD8+ clones could not be assigned a naive or memory phenotype. Among mappable alloreactive CD4+ clones, an average Treg-derived fraction of almost 70% was observed with siplizumab, compared with less than 35% in control reactions. The cumulative frequency of alloreactive sequences that could be traced back to unstimulated CD4+ memory T cells was significantly reduced by siplizumab. Whether proliferating Tregs from siplizumab cultures were suppressive was not functionally confirmed. Unstimulated naive T cells appeared more diverse than memory T cells, and naive cells seemed to contribute substantially to the alloresponse. Because sequences at frequencies below about 10^-5 were poorly captured, only a minor fraction of alloreactive clones could be mapped back to unstimulated subsets.

Sorted unstimulated T cells, along with proliferating T cells recovered from mixed lymphocyte reactions, underwent TCRbeta CDR3 sequencing. Fresh whole blood from about 11 HLA-typed healthy donors was used as the source from which PBMCs were isolated. There are 16 amino acids in the CDR3, from cysteine to phenylalanine inclusive. The read is trimmed to its CDR3 DNA, 48 bases read in frame from base 1. The V end loses 3 bases and the J end loses 2 bases, and a stretch of 14 bases separates them. Reading the germline V gene (reference sequence) gives CDR1 LNHNV and CDR2 YYDKDF. The library was produced with the immunoSEQ multiplex PCR assay. Each sample had 80,000 to 100,000 TCR templates assayed by the deep sequencing platform. Genomic DNA extracted from sorted T cells was used for TCRbeta CDR3 sequencing. In the paper's pipeline: The R programming language was used for clonal analysis of the TCRbeta CDR3 data. Comparing unstimulated samples against CFSE-low samples taken after the reaction was how alloreactive CD4+ and CD8+ clones were defined. By matching sequences to the repertoires of sorted unstimulated Treg and non-Treg cells, each alloreactive CD4+ clone was assigned a regulatory or non-regulatory origin. In its TCRdb copy, this immuneACCESS table keeps in-frame sequences only and misses some clones. Where compared with another copy, unresolved V genes explain less than half of these, and the others have no known cause. V and J calls and clone size are those listed in that table; D and trimming were worked out from the DNA. This sample gives more than 95,000 clones in total; more than 85% of them show up just once. Clones ranked in the top ten supply around 0.32% of the sample.

Sequencing input: CD4+ T cells sorted from blood. The chain uses TRBV15 and TRBJ2-1; possibly the D gene is TRBD1, per 5 matching bases. This clonotype was obtained from a human donor in good health. The CDR3 reads as follows: CATSSVRGYPYNEQFF. The DNA sequence follows: TGTGCCACCAGCAGCGTTAGGGGATACCCCTACAATGAGCAGTTCTTC.